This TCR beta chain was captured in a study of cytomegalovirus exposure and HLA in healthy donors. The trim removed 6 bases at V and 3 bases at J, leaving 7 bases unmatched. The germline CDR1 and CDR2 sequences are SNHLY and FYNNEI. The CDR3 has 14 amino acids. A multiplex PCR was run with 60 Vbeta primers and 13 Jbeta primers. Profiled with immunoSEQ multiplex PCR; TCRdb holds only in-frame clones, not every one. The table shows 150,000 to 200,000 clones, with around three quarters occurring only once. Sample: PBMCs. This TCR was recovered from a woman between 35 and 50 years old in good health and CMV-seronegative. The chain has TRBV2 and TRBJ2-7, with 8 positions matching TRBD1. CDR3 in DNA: TGTGCCAGCAGCCCGGGACAGGTGAGCTACGAGCAGTACTTC. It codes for CASSPGQVSYEQYF.